The T cell receptor beta chain described here comes from a study of T-cell memory formation after mild COVID-19. General study points: That cross-reactive memory joined was suggested by some responding clones appearing in pre-infection memory. A second wave expanding day 15 to 37 was CD4+-biased; contracting clones were balanced.

Using constant-segment primers, 5'RACE produced TCR alpha and TCR beta cDNA libraries carrying sample barcodes and UMIs. TCRdb reanalysed the 5' RACE reads using MiXCR and keeps one entry per CDR3 protein. This sample has fewer than 150,000 distinct CDR3 sequences; 14% occur once, and the top ten carry approximately 30%. This clonotype was seen repeatedly, ten times or more. Antigen specificity is unknown. The sequence derives from an adult woman who had mild COVID-19 (a few samples of this study predate the infection). Cell type and time point are not known. Sequencing input: PBMCs or a T cell subset sorted from them (not recorded which).

The CDR3 DNA is TGCGCCAGCAGCTTGGTCCGGGATGAGCAGTTCTTC. Translating it yields CASSLVRDEQFF. The V call is TRBV5-1, the J call TRBJ2-1; D is undetermined. V lost 0 bases to trimming and J lost 8 bases, with 6 bases between them. Germline CDR1 is SGHRS and CDR2 is YFSETQ. CDR3 length: 12 residues.